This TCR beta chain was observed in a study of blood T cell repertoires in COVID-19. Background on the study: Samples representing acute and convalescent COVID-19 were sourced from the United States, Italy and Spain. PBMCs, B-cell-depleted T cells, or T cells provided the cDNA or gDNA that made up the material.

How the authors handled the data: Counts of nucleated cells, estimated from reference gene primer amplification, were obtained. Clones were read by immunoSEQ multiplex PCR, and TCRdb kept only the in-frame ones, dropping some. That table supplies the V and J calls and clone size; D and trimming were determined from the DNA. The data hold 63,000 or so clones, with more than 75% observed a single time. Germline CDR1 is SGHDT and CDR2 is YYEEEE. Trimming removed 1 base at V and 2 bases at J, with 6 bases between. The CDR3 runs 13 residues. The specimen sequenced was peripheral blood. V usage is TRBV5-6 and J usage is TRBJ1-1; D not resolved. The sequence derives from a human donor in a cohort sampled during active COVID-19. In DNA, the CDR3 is TGTGCCAGCAGCTTGACAGCAAACACTGAAGCTTTCTTT. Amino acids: CASSLTANTEAFF.